Included here is one T cell receptor (beta chain) sequence, with context. The antigen is undetermined. These data originate in a study of cytomegalovirus exposure and HLA in healthy donors. Study-wide context: The 120 or so validation repertoires used the same platform as the roughly 670 first-cohort repertoires, a later analysis reported.

CDR1 is LNHDA, CDR2 SQIVND, per germline (reference sequence). CDR3 length equals 16 residues. V lost 3 bases and J lost 2; bases outside the gene matches: 7. TCRdb keeps only in-frame clones here, not all; method: immunoSEQ multiplex PCR. The sample contains about 110,000 clones, under 97% of which appear only once. Study-level results: Per published reports, the classifier diagnosed cytomegalovirus status with high specificity and sensitivity. In vitro, a few CMV-associated chains proved specific for CMV antigens. 164 TCR beta chains were listed as cytomegalovirus-associated.

The chain combines TRBV19 with TRBJ2-1; 7 bases line up with TRBD1. Sequences were obtained from PBMCs. This TCR came from a young woman in good health and CMV-seronegative. The CDR3 loop is CASSIQTGYPYNEQFF. The CDR3 region has the DNA TGTGCCAGTAGTATCCAGACAGGGTACCCCTACAATGAGCAGTTCTTC.